The clone carrying this T cell receptor (beta chain) was found once. The antigen is unknown. This specimen belongs to a study of CD8+ T cells in alopecia areata. Points from the study as a whole: In blood and scalp, many expanded lesional clones persisted during tofacitinib. Affected scalp, especially in alopecia totalis/universalis, had a higher clonality than normal scalp did.

J lost 3 bases, V lost 0 bases, and 6 bases had no gene match. The CDR3 contains 15 residues. CDR1 and CDR2 (germline): GTSNPN, SVGIG (reference sequence). Once RNA had been extracted, it was reverse transcribed into cDNA to act as the sequencing template. This table comes from immunoSEQ multiplex PCR, and its TCRdb copy is limited to in-frame clones, with some not included. The profile shows under 350,000 clones, more than 45% of them singletons. As for treatment: oral pan-JAK inhibitor, 5-10 mg twice daily. Lesional scalp tissue (obtained by punch biopsy) and peripheral blood were collected from alopecia areata patients.

The chain links TRBV30 to TRBJ2-7; 9 nucleotides agree with TRBD2. The sequences come from CD4+ T cells sorted from blood, collected at week 24, from a patient treated with tofacitinib. This receptor was taken from a human donor with alopecia areata. The CDR3: CAWSVAGGLGYEQYF. The CDR3 DNA follows: TGTGCCTGGAGTGTAGCGGGGGGTCTAGGCTACGAGCAGTACTTC.